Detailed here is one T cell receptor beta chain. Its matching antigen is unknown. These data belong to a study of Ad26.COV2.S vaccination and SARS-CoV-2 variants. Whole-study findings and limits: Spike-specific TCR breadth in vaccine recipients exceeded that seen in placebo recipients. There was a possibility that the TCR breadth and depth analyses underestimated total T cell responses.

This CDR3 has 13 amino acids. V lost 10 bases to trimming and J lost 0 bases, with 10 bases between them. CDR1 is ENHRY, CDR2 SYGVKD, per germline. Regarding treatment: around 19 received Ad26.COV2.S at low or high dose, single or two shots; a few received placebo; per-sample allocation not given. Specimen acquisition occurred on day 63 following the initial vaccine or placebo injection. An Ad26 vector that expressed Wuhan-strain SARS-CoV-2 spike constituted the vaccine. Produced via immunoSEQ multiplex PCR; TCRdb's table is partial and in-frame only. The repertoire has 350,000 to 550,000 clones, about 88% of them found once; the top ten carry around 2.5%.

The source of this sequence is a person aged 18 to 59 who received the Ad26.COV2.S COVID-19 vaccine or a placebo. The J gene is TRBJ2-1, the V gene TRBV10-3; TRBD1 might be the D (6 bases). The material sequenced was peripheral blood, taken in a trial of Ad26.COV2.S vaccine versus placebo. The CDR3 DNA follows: TGTGCCACTGGACAGAGCTCCTACAATGAGCAGTTCTTC. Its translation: CATGQSSYNEQFF.